These 5 T cell receptor beta chains were sequenced from one sample in a study of blood T cell repertoires in COVID-19. Assay used: immunoSEQ multiplex PCR; TCRdb lists only in-frame clones, some missing. The data show about 130,000 clones, roughly four fifths seen once. Sequencing input: peripheral blood. The receptors shown here come from a woman over 75 with acute or convalescent COVID-19.

The CDR3 DNA reads as TGTGCCAGCAGCTTTTTTCGGGGTACTAATGAAAAACTGTTTTTT. Translating gives CASSFFRGTNEKLFF. V is TRBV5-5 and J is TRBJ1-4; D remains unclear. Germline CDR1 is SGHKS and CDR2 is YYEKEE (reference sequence). The CDR3 extends over 15 amino acids. Trimming cost V 2 bases and J 2 bases, with 10 bases left between them.

The chain couples TRBV19 to TRBJ1-5; D uncertain. Germline CDR1 and CDR2: LNHDA and SQIVND (reference sequence). V was pared by 6 bases and J by 0 bases, with 18 bases between. This CDR3 has 17 amino acids. The CDR3 region is CASRAGNTGYSNQPQHF. CDR3 sequence (DNA): TGTGCCAGTAGGGCGGGCAACACGGGGTATAGCAATCAGCCCCAGCATTTT.

The gene calls are TRBV30 and TRBJ1-1, with TRBD1 matching over 8 bases. Germline V gene data show CDR1 as GTSNPN and CDR2 as SVGIG (reference sequence). V was clipped by 1 base and J by 5 bases; unmatched bases: 0. The CDR3 sequence is 12 residues long. DNA of the CDR3: TGTGCCTGGAGTGGACAGGGGACTGAAGCTTTCTTT. Protein: CAWSGQGTEAFF.

This chain joins TRBV6-5 and TRBJ1-2, with 7 nucleotides matching TRBD1. The length of the CDR3 is 14 residues. Germline trimming cut 2 bases from V and 3 bases from J; bases unmatched to any gene: 3. Germline V gives CDR1 MNHEY, CDR2 SVGAGI. The CDR3 bases are TGTGCCAGCAGTTACCGGGACAGCTACTATGGCTACACCTTC. Residues: CASSYRDSYYGYTF.

The genes are TRBV6-6 and TRBJ2-2, with 7 bases identical to TRBD1. J lost 0 bases, V lost 6 bases, and 4 bases had no gene match. This CDR3 is built from 15 residues. Germline assignment: CDR1 MNHNY and CDR2 SVGAGI (reference sequence). CDR3 DNA sequence: TGTGCCAGCAGCCAACAGGGGACGAACACCGGGGAGCTGTTTTTT. Translating gives CASSQQGTNTGELFF.